These T cell receptor beta chains were read from a single sample in a study of T cell repertoires in cytomegalovirus infection. In TCRdb, the reads were re-called with MiXCR into one record per CDR3 protein. The sample records around 530,000 distinct CDR3 sequences, around 27% being singletons. Sequencing was performed on PBMCs. These receptors originate from a human donor in good health (CMV status not recorded). Some clones in this sample may be carry-over from other donors' samples. The CDR3 runs from the conserved cysteine through the conserved F or W. The order of the fields is CDR3 protein, CDR3 DNA, V gene, D gene, J gene, clone size. The D gene is left open where the match is weak. Expanded clones get a size class; other rows say once, few or many, or leave the size out.

CDR3aa: CASRGKGPGYNEQFF
CDR3nt: TGTGCCAGCAGGGGGAAGGGGCCAGGGTACAATGAGCAGTTCTTC
v_gene: TRBV6-1
d_gene: NA
j_gene: TRBJ2-1
abundance: NA

CDR3aa: CSVGNRGDTEAFF
CDR3nt: TGCAGCGTGGGTAACAGGGGGGACACTGAAGCTTTCTTT
v_gene: TRBV29-1
d_gene: TRBD1
j_gene: TRBJ1-1
abundance: NA

CDR3aa: CASSPAPSSYFF
CDR3nt: TGTGCCAGCAGCCCCGCCCCTAGCTCCTACTTCTTC
v_gene: TRBV11-2
d_gene: NA
j_gene: TRBJ2-1
abundance: few

CDR3aa: CASSKLGLAENTGELFF
CDR3nt: TGTGCCAGCAGCAAACTAGGACTAGCCGAGAACACCGGGGAGCTGTTTTTT
v_gene: TRBV6-2/TRBV6-3
d_gene: TRBD2
j_gene: TRBJ2-2
abundance: few

CDR3aa: CASSLKGRGWGEQYF
CDR3nt: TGTGCCAGCAGTTTGAAAGGTCGGGGTTGGGGCGAGCAGTACTTC
v_gene: TRBV28
d_gene: NA
j_gene: TRBJ2-7
abundance: NA

CDR3aa: CASSLEVQSPLAFF
CDR3nt: TGTGCCAGCAGCTTAGAGGTTCAATCCCCGTTGGCTTTCTTT
v_gene: TRBV7-2
d_gene: NA
j_gene: TRBJ1-1
abundance: NA

CDR3aa: CASSLDLGEAEAFF
CDR3nt: TGTGCCAGCAGCTTAGATCTGGGGGAAGCTGAAGCTTTCTTT
v_gene: TRBV11-3
d_gene: NA
j_gene: TRBJ1-1
abundance: many

CDR3aa: CASMDPNQPQHF
CDR3nt: TGTGCCAGTATGGACCCCAACCAGCCCCAGCATTTT
v_gene: TRBV19
d_gene: NA
j_gene: TRBJ1-5
abundance: few

CDR3aa: CASSASMNYGYTF
CDR3nt: TGTGCCAGCAGCGCCTCTATGAACTATGGCTACACCTTC
v_gene: TRBV7-2
d_gene: NA
j_gene: TRBJ1-2
abundance: NA

CDR3aa: CATSDPQLAGETYNEQFF
CDR3nt: TGTGCCACCAGTGACCCTCAATTAGCGGGAGAGACCTACAATGAGCAGTTCTTC
v_gene: TRBV24-1
d_gene: TRBD2
j_gene: TRBJ2-1
abundance: few

CDR3aa: CAISGGTVVRESMGYTF
CDR3nt: TGTGCCATCAGTGGCGGGACAGTCGTTCGGGAAAGTATGGGCTACACCTTC
v_gene: TRBV10-3
d_gene: TRBD1
j_gene: TRBJ1-2
abundance: NA

CDR3aa: CASSLDRLAEQYF
CDR3nt: TGTGCCAGCAGCTTGGACCGACTCGCCGAGCAGTACTTC
v_gene: TRBV7-2
d_gene: NA
j_gene: TRBJ2-7
abundance: many

CDR3aa: CSVGGRLNQNTEAFF
CDR3nt: TGCAGCGTTGGGGGCCGACTCAATCAGAACACTGAAGCTTTCTTT
v_gene: TRBV29-1
d_gene: NA
j_gene: TRBJ1-1
abundance: NA

CDR3aa: CASRSVLAGQSPQGSGELFF
CDR3nt: TGTGCCAGCAGATCGGTACTAGCGGGACAATCACCCCAAGGATCCGGGGAGCTGTTTTTT
v_gene: TRBV2
d_gene: TRBD2
j_gene: TRBJ2-2
abundance: few

CDR3aa: CASSFPRTSGPSTDTQYF
CDR3nt: TGTGCCAGCAGCTTTCCGCGGACTAGCGGTCCTAGCACAGATACGCAGTATTTT
v_gene: TRBV7-2
d_gene: TRBD2
j_gene: TRBJ2-3
abundance: few

CDR3aa: CASRHSRINQPQHF
CDR3nt: TGTGCCAGCAGACATTCGAGGATCAATCAGCCCCAGCATTTT
v_gene: TRBV6-2/TRBV6-3
d_gene: NA
j_gene: TRBJ1-5
abundance: many

CDR3aa: CASSLRTVSIRSDYEQYF
CDR3nt: TGTGCCAGCAGCTTAAGAACAGTGAGCATTCGTTCGGACTACGAGCAGTACTTC
v_gene: TRBV7-8
d_gene: NA
j_gene: TRBJ2-7
abundance: many

CDR3aa: CASTEGPPFTDTQYF
CDR3nt: TGTGCCAGCACCGAGGGACCGCCTTTCACAGATACGCAGTATTTT
v_gene: TRBV7-9
d_gene: NA
j_gene: TRBJ2-3
abundance: NA

CDR3aa: CASSVGLAGVGEQFF
CDR3nt: TGTGCCAGCAGTGTGGGACTAGCGGGAGTTGGTGAGCAGTTCTTC
v_gene: TRBV28
d_gene: TRBD2
j_gene: TRBJ2-1
abundance: NA

CDR3aa: CASSLLPLYEQYF
CDR3nt: TGTGCCAGCAGCTTATTGCCCCTCTACGAGCAGTACTTC
v_gene: TRBV7-2
d_gene: NA
j_gene: TRBJ2-7
abundance: few

CDR3aa: CASSLNQGGEKLFF
CDR3nt: TGTGCCAGCAGCTTGAACCAGGGGGGTGAAAAACTGTTTTTT
v_gene: TRBV7-2
d_gene: TRBD1
j_gene: TRBJ1-4
abundance: NA

CDR3aa: CASSLALSGRATDTQYF
CDR3nt: TGTGCCAGCAGCTTAGCGTTAAGCGGGAGGGCCACAGATACGCAGTATTTT
v_gene: TRBV7-6
d_gene: TRBD2
j_gene: TRBJ2-3
abundance: once

CDR3aa: CASSQLGAGANVLTF
CDR3nt: TGTGCCAGCAGTCAACTTGGTGCTGGGGCCAACGTCCTGACTTTC
v_gene: TRBV7-9
d_gene: NA
j_gene: TRBJ2-6
abundance: few

CDR3aa: CASSVTPNYGYTF
CDR3nt: TGTGCCAGCAGCGTGACACCTAACTATGGCTACACCTTC
v_gene: TRBV11-3
d_gene: NA
j_gene: TRBJ1-2
abundance: NA

CDR3aa: CASRRQQETQYF
CDR3nt: TGTGCCAGCAGAAGACAGCAAGAGACCCAGTACTTC
v_gene: TRBV6-6
d_gene: NA
j_gene: TRBJ2-5
abundance: few

CDR3aa: CASSLDGRAGGEQYF
CDR3nt: TGTGCCAGCAGCTTAGATGGCAGGGCTGGGGGCGAGCAGTACTTC
v_gene: TRBV7-9
d_gene: NA
j_gene: TRBJ2-7
abundance: few

CDR3aa: CASSIRGSVHEQFF
CDR3nt: TGTGCCAGTAGTATCCGTGGATCCGTCCATGAGCAGTTCTTC
v_gene: TRBV19
d_gene: NA
j_gene: TRBJ2-1
abundance: few

CDR3aa: CAISESNQPQHF
CDR3nt: TGTGCCATCAGTGAGTCGAACCAGCCCCAGCATTTT
v_gene: TRBV10-3
d_gene: NA
j_gene: TRBJ1-5
abundance: NA

CDR3aa: CASSGAPLTDTQYF
CDR3nt: TGTGCCAGCAGCGGGGCTCCCCTGACAGATACGCAGTATTTT
v_gene: TRBV9
d_gene: NA
j_gene: TRBJ2-3
abundance: NA

CDR3aa: CAWSPSADTQYF
CDR3nt: TGTGCCTGGAGTCCAAGCGCAGATACGCAGTATTTT
v_gene: TRBV30
d_gene: NA
j_gene: TRBJ2-3
abundance: NA

CDR3aa: CASSSLRDSKQFF
CDR3nt: TGTGCCAGCAGTTCACTCCGGGACAGCAAGCAGTTCTTC
v_gene: TRBV11-2
d_gene: TRBD1
j_gene: TRBJ2-1
abundance: NA

CDR3aa: CASSIPGRRDYGYTF
CDR3nt: TGTGCCAGTAGTATACCGGGGCGGAGGGACTATGGCTACACCTTC
v_gene: TRBV19
d_gene: NA
j_gene: TRBJ1-2
abundance: NA

CDR3aa: CASSQVAGGDYEQYF
CDR3nt: TGTGCCAGCAGCCAAGTAGCGGGAGGGGATTACGAGCAGTACTTC
v_gene: TRBV3-1
d_gene: TRBD2
j_gene: TRBJ2-7
abundance: NA

CDR3aa: CSASAQGLGTNQHF
CDR3nt: TGCAGTGCTAGCGCACAGGGGTTGGGGACGAACCAGCATTTT
v_gene: TRBV20-1
d_gene: TRBD1
j_gene: TRBJ1-5
abundance: few

CDR3aa: CAILEPGYNEQFF
CDR3nt: TGTGCCATCCTTGAACCGGGATACAATGAGCAGTTCTTC
v_gene: TRBV6-2/TRBV6-3
d_gene: NA
j_gene: TRBJ2-1
abundance: NA

CDR3aa: CASSVIAGGPSDEQFF
CDR3nt: TGTGCCAGCAGCGTCATAGCGGGAGGCCCGAGTGATGAGCAGTTCTTC
v_gene: TRBV7-9
d_gene: TRBD2
j_gene: TRBJ2-1
abundance: NA